The 15 T cell receptor beta chains below come from one sample, sequenced in a study of cytomegalovirus exposure and HLA in healthy donors. Use of 60 Vbeta and 13 Jbeta primers characterized the PCR. The repertoire was sequenced with immunoSEQ multiplex PCR; TCRdb's copy has only in-frame clones and lacks some. The sample holds some 180,000 clones, 77% seen once. Sequenced sample: PBMCs. The receptors come from a man between 18 and 29 years old in good health and CMV-seronegative.

This clone was seen a handful of times. The chain has TRBV2 and TRBJ1-4; 10 nucleotides line up with TRBD1. J gave up 7 bases and V 1 base, and 3 bases lay outside the gene matches. This CDR3 has 15 amino acids. Germline loops: CDR1 SNHLY, CDR2 FYNNEI. The CDR3: CASSEGTGGREKLFF. In DNA form, the CDR3 reads TGTGCCAGCAGTGAAGGGACAGGGGGACGTGAAAAACTGTTTTTT.

This clone was counted once. The chain recombines TRBV6-5 with TRBJ1-1; unclear D gene. V lost 2 bases to trimming and J lost 7 bases, with 14 bases between them. Germline CDR1 MNHEY, CDR2 SVGAGI. This CDR3 has 14 amino acids. The CDR3 bases are TGTGCCAGCAGTTACGGCCTGGGGAGTGGTGAAGCTTTCTTT. The encoded protein is CASSYGLGSGEAFF.

As for this clone: A read error may produce the germline difference seen at one junction end. The rearrangement uses TRBV7-9 and TRBJ2-7, with TRBD2 matching over 12 bases. The germline CDR1 and CDR2 sequences are SEHNR and FQNEAQ (reference sequence). This CDR3 contains 16 residues. CDR3: CSSSLGLAGSSYEQYF. CDR3 nucleotide sequence: TGTTCCAGCAGCTTAGGACTAGCGGGATCCTCCTACGAGCAGTACTTC.

CDR3 region: CSVADRQGSYNEQFF. CDR3 sequence (DNA): TGCAGCGTTGCAGACAGGCAAGGCTCCTACAATGAGCAGTTCTTC. The rearrangement uses TRBV29-1 and TRBJ2-1, with a tentative D call TRBD1 (6 bases). V was cut by 4 bases and J by 0 bases, with 13 bases left in between. In germline, CDR1 is SQVTM, CDR2 ANQGSEA. CDR3 length: 15 amino acids.

This clone was seen a few times. This chain uses TRBV5-6 with TRBJ2-4; D might be TRBD2 (6 bases). V lost 4 bases and J 0 bases, leaving 23 bases between the germline ends. This CDR3 is built from 19 residues. The germline gives CDR1 SGHDT, CDR2 YYEEEE. CDR3 region: CASSRSLAPRGLAKNIQYF. The DNA for the CDR3 is TGTGCCAGCAGCCGATCTTTGGCCCCACGGGGACTAGCCAAAAACATTCAGTACTTC.

This chain uses TRBV14 with TRBJ2-7; 7 positions agree with TRBD1. CDR1 is SGHDN and CDR2 is FVKESK in the germline V gene. Trimming removed 1 base from V and 3 bases from J; junction bases left unmatched: 3. This CDR3 spans 14 amino acids. CDR3 in amino acids: CASSQADRVYEQYF. The DNA for the CDR3 is TGTGCCAGCAGCCAAGCTGACAGGGTCTACGAGCAGTACTTC.

The chain recombines TRBV19 with TRBJ2-7; D unresolved. Germline V gene lookup returns CDR1 LNHDA and CDR2 SQIVND (reference sequence). The CDR3 contains 16 residues. Trimming took 0 bases from V and 1 from J, leaving 13 bases between them. The CDR3 DNA reads as TGTGCCAGTAGTATAGATCAGGAAAGAAGGTCCTACGAGCAGTACTTC. Its translation: CASSIDQERRSYEQYF.

The chain joins TRBV28 to TRBJ2-1; TRBD1 agrees at 9 bases. The CDR3 is 14 residues long. Germline assignment: CDR1 MDHEN and CDR2 SYDVKM. V gave up 9 bases and J gave up 8 bases; unmatched junction bases: 11. The CDR3 protein is CASTGTGRRYEQFF. The CDR3 region has the DNA TGTGCCAGTACCGGGACAGGGCGCAGATATGAGCAGTTCTTC.

The chain employs TRBV5-6 and TRBJ2-5; 10 nucleotides align to TRBD1. The CDR3 runs to 16 residues. V gave up 5 bases and J gave up 3 bases; unmatched junction bases: 10. CDR1 is SGHDT, CDR2 YYEEEE, per germline. CDR3 residues: CASRLGGQGLEETQYF. The CDR3 region has the DNA TGTGCCAGCAGGCTTGGGGGACAGGGGTTGGAAGAGACCCAGTACTTC.

The chain combines TRBV9 with TRBJ2-5; tentatively, D is TRBD1 (6 bases). The CDR3 is 15 amino acids. The V end was cut by 3 bases, the J end by 5 bases, with 17 bases between. CDR1 SGDLS and CDR2 YYNGEE come from the germline V gene. The CDR3 sequence: CASSAGAGASETQYF. In DNA form, the CDR3 reads TGTGCCAGCAGCGCTGGAGCAGGGGCCAGTGAGACCCAGTACTTC.

V is TRBV7-9 and J is TRBJ1-4, with TRBD1 identical over 7 bases. Germline-derived CDR1 and CDR2 are SEHNR and FQNEAQ (reference sequence). Losses at the gene ends were 4 bases for V and 8 bases for J; bases not matched to a gene: 13. The CDR3 loop spans 16 amino acids. The CDR3 here is CASSSGHTGAVEKLFF. In DNA form, the CDR3 reads TGTGCCAGCAGCTCTGGGCATACAGGGGCGGTGGAAAAACTGTTTTTT.

Comments on this clone: The identical CDR3 is also encoded by other nucleotide sequences in the sample. The chain links TRBV18 to TRBJ1-2; 7 bases align to TRBD1. V shed 6 bases and J 5 bases; nucleotides not matched to a gene: 6. CDR3 length: 13 residues. Per the germline V gene, CDR1 is KGHSH and CDR2 is LQKENI. The CDR3 region has the DNA TGTGCCAGCTCCCCGGGACAGAGATATGGCTACACCTTC. Its protein product is CASSPGQRYGYTF.

This chain joins TRBV6-5 and TRBJ1-2, with 9 nucleotides matching TRBD1. The germline V gene has CDR1 MNHEY and CDR2 SVGAGI. V was clipped by 7 bases and J by 6 bases; unmatched bases: 9. CDR3 length: 14 amino acids. CDR3 nucleotides: TGTGCCAGCACCGAACGATGGACAGGGGATGGCTACACCTTC. This translates into CASTERWTGDGYTF.

This chain uses TRBV18 with TRBJ2-3, with 8 bases identical to TRBD1. CDR1 and CDR2 (germline): KGHSH, LQKENI. The V gene end was trimmed by 0 bases and the J gene end by 7 bases; junction bases not matched to a gene: 3. CDR3 size: 14 residues. CDR3 DNA: TGTGCCAGCTCACCACCGGACAGGGCGAATACGCAGTATTTT. Translation gives CASSPPDRANTQYF.

This sequence joins TRBV28 and TRBJ2-1, with 9 bases matching TRBD2. The length of the CDR3 is 16 residues. V gave up 2 bases and J gave up 7 bases; unmatched junction bases: 9. Germline V gene sequence: CDR1 MDHEN, CDR2 SYDVKM. CDR3 in amino acids: CASSLPEGLAVNEQFF. For the CDR3, the DNA is TGTGCCAGCAGTTTACCCGAGGGACTAGCCGTAAATGAGCAGTTCTTC.